The 20 T cell receptor beta chains in this list originate from one sample, sequenced in a study of blood T cell repertoires in COVID-19. Sequenced by immunoSEQ multiplex PCR; TCRdb stores in-frame clones only, minus some. The sample comprises roughly 280,000 clones, roughly 90% of which are singletons, and 2.5% to 3% rests with the top ten. The sequencing input was PBMCs or T cells enriched from blood (not recorded which). These receptors were taken from a man aged 40-49 years who had been exposed to COVID-19.

This sequence joins TRBV7-3 and TRBJ1-3; TRBD1 matches 7 bases. V was clipped by 5 bases and J by 4 bases; unmatched bases: 8. Germline V gene data show CDR1 as SGHTA and CDR2 as FQGTGA. The CDR3 consists of 15 residues. CDR3 region: CASSPTGAMGNTIYF. DNA of the CDR3: TGTGCCAGCAGCCCCACAGGGGCCATGGGAAACACCATATATTTT.

The V gene is TRBV12-3 or TRBV12-4, the J gene TRBJ1-1; tentative D call: TRBD1 (6 bases). The CDR3 runs 11 residues. V shed 7 bases and J shed 5 bases, with 8 bases lying between them. Here the CDR3 reads CASTRGTEAFF. The CDR3, as DNA: TGTGCCAGCACGAGGGGGACTGAAGCTTTCTTT.

This clone has a single count. V is TRBV15 and J is TRBJ2-1, with 13 bases identical to TRBD2. CDR3 length: 16 residues. The germline gives CDR1 LNHNV, CDR2 YYDKDF (reference sequence). J gave up 4 bases and V 3 bases, and 3 bases lay outside the gene matches. This CDR3 reads CATSSPTSGRYNEQFF. CDR3 in DNA: TGTGCCACCAGCAGCCCGACTAGCGGGAGGTACAATGAGCAGTTCTTC.

The chain links TRBV19 to TRBJ2-1; 9 bases are shared with TRBD2. Unmatched junction bases numbered 3, after V lost 4 bases and J lost 2 bases. Germline CDR1 reads LNHDA; CDR2 reads SQIVND (reference sequence). The CDR3 contains 15 residues. The CDR3: CASSKASGTYNEQFF. The DNA of the CDR3 is TGTGCCAGTAGTAAGGCTAGCGGGACCTACAATGAGCAGTTCTTC.

This chain joins TRBV9 and TRBJ1-5; D is possibly TRBD1 (6 bases). V was shortened by 6 bases and J by 4 bases, with 17 bases between the two germline ends. This CDR3 is built from 15 residues. CDR1 and CDR2 (germline): SGDLS, YYNGEE. The CDR3 region is CASNPLGTLNQPQHF. CDR3 sequence (DNA): TGTGCCAGCAACCCCTTGGGGACACTTAATCAGCCCCAGCATTTT. Full variable domain (remainder filled in from reference TRBV9 and TRBJ1-5): DSGVTQTPKHLITATGQRVTLRCSPRSGDLSVYWYQQSLDQGLQFLIQYYNGEERAKGNILERFSAQQFPDLHSELNLSSLELGDSALYFCASNPLGTLNQPQHFGDGTRLSIL.

This sequence joins TRBV6-5 and TRBJ2-7; TRBD2 aligns across 10 bases. The V segment lost 5 bases and the J segment 3 bases; nucleotides outside the gene matches: 7. Germline V lookup: CDR1 MNHEY, CDR2 SVGAGI. The CDR3 runs to 15 residues. CDR3 loop: CASSTLLAGHYEQYF. CDR3 nucleotides: TGTGCCAGCAGTACCTTACTAGCGGGACACTACGAGCAGTACTTC.

DNA for the CDR3: TGTGCCAGCAGTTTCTGGGGGCTGAGCTCCTACAATGAGCAGTTCTTC. Translated: CASSFWGLSSYNEQFF. The V gene is TRBV27, the J gene TRBJ2-1; D might be TRBD1 (6 bases). Deletions cut 3 bases from V and 0 bases from J, with 12 bases between. This CDR3 spans 16 amino acids. The V gene's germline CDR1 is MNHEY and CDR2 SMNVEV (reference sequence).

DNA of the CDR3: TGTGCCAGCAGCTTAGGGGCAAGACCGCACACTGAAGCTTTCTTT. This translates into CASSLGARPHTEAFF. The chain combines TRBV7-3 with TRBJ1-1; D may be TRBD1 (5 bases). The germline V gene has CDR1 SGHTA and CDR2 FQGTGA. V was clipped by 2 bases and J by 3 bases, with 13 bases between them. The CDR3 is made up of 15 amino acids.

Here the CDR3 reads CASSWGDSSNQPQHF. The CDR3 DNA reads TGTGCCAGCAGTTGGGGGGACAGCTCCAATCAGCCCCAGCATTTT. This chain links TRBV28 with TRBJ1-5, with TRBD1 identical over 7 bases. V was clipped by 4 bases and J by 3 bases; unmatched bases: 6. The CDR3 loop spans 15 amino acids. Germline CDR1 reads MDHEN; CDR2 reads SYDVKM.

This chain links TRBV10-3 with TRBJ1-4, with D possibly being TRBD1 (6 bases). Germline V gene data show CDR1 as ENHRY and CDR2 as SYGVKD. V lost 3 bases and J lost 4, with 6 bases in between. The CDR3 length is 13 residues. The CDR3 DNA follows: TGTGCCATCAGTGAACAGGGTAATGAAAAACTGTTTTTT. Translating gives CAISEQGNEKLFF.

This rearrangement joins TRBV28 to TRBJ1-1, with unresolved D. The CDR3 is made up of 14 amino acids. Germline V lookup: CDR1 MDHEN, CDR2 SYDVKM. The V end lost 2 bases, the J end lost 5 bases, and 12 bases lay between the germline ends. CDR3 DNA sequence: TGTGCCAGCAGTTTACCCCATACGCGGACTGAAGCTTTCTTT. Translation: CASSLPHTRTEAFF.

The chain has TRBV14 and TRBJ1-1; D may be TRBD1 (6 bases). V shed 1 base and J shed 5 bases, with 8 bases lying between them. The CDR3 covers 13 residues. From germline, CDR1 is SGHDN and CDR2 FVKESK. The CDR3 region is CASSQARGTEAFF. Here the CDR3 DNA reads TGTGCCAGCAGCCAAGCTAGGGGGACTGAAGCTTTCTTT.

This rearrangement joins TRBV13 to TRBJ2-7, with D possibly matching TRBD1 (6 bases). The CDR3 consists of 14 residues. Trimming took off 4 bases at V and 3 bases at J, with 13 bases between the two ends. Germline V CDR1 and CDR2: PRHDT, FYEKMQ (reference sequence). This chain's CDR3 is CASSSRTVNYEQYF. CDR3 coding DNA: TGTGCCAGCAGCTCCCGGACAGTGAACTACGAGCAGTACTTC.

The rearrangement joins TRBV2 to TRBJ2-2, with 8 positions matching TRBD2. This CDR3 is 15 amino acids long. CDR1 is SNHLY, CDR2 FYNNEI, per germline. The J segment lost 7 bases and the V segment lost 4 bases, leaving 8 bases of the junction unmatched. The chain's CDR3 is CASSVGAGGVGELFF. CDR3 nucleotides: TGTGCCAGCAGTGTTGGGGCGGGAGGAGTCGGGGAGCTGTTTTTT.

The V and J genes are TRBV19 and TRBJ1-5; 7 nucleotides match TRBD1. The CDR3 spans 15 residues. Germline CDR1 reads LNHDA; CDR2 reads SQIVND (reference sequence). Unmatched junction bases numbered 11, after V lost 9 bases and J lost 3 bases. The CDR3 loop reads CASTPPGTVNQPQHF. The CDR3 region has the DNA TGTGCCAGCACTCCCCCCGGGACAGTCAATCAGCCCCAGCATTTT.

The rearrangement uses TRBV27 and TRBJ2-3; D is perhaps TRBD2 (5 bases). The CDR3 sequence is 15 residues long. Trimming pared 0 bases from V and 0 bases from J, leaving 7 bases between. Germline CDR1 reads MNHEY; CDR2 reads SMNVEV (reference sequence). CDR3 sequence: CASSLSGGSTDTQYF. The CDR3 coding sequence is TGTGCCAGCAGTTTATCAGGCGGGAGCACAGATACGCAGTATTTT.

The V and J genes are TRBV19 and TRBJ2-2; 10 positions match TRBD1. The germline V gene encodes CDR1 LNHDA and CDR2 SQIVND (reference sequence). The CDR3 loop spans 16 amino acids. The V segment lost 2 bases and the J segment 4 bases; nucleotides outside the gene matches: 4. The CDR3 loop is CASSIPTGGFTGELFF. In nucleotides, the CDR3 is TGTGCCAGTAGTATACCGACAGGGGGCTTCACCGGGGAGCTGTTTTTT. The full variable domain, its missing parts supplied by reference TRBV19 and TRBJ2-2, is DGGITQSPKYLFRKEGQNVTLSCEQNLNHDAMYWYRQDPGQGLRLIYYSQIVNDFQKGDIAEGYSVSREKKESFPLTVTSAQKNPTAFYLCASSIPTGGFTGELFFGEGSRLTVL.

The chain carries TRBV5-1 and TRBJ2-1; maybe TRBD1 (7 bases). The germline gives CDR1 SGHRS, CDR2 YFSETQ. V was trimmed by 1 base and J by 9 bases, leaving 17 bases between them. This CDR3 comprises 15 residues. The CDR3, as DNA: TGCGCCAGCAGCTTGACAGGGGAGGCCTACGGTGAGCAGTTCTTC. This translates into CASSLTGEAYGEQFF.

This clone was observed a single time. V and J are TRBV5-6 and TRBJ2-1; D may be TRBD1 (7 bases). Trimming removed 7 bases at V and 4 bases at J, with 9 bases between. The CDR3 spans 12 residues. Germline loops: CDR1 SGHDT, CDR2 YYEEEE. This CDR3 reads CASAGQYNEQFF. In DNA, the CDR3 is TGTGCCAGCGCGGGACAGTACAATGAGCAGTTCTTC.

This clone has a handful of counts. The chain carries TRBV5-1 and TRBJ2-1, with 9 bases aligning to TRBD2. The germline V gene encodes CDR1 SGHRS and CDR2 YFSETQ. CDR3 length: 15 residues. Trimming cost V 5 bases and J 8 bases; bases outside gene matches: 11. The CDR3 loop is CASRLQGGRVDEQFF. Here the CDR3 DNA reads TGCGCCAGCAGACTCCAAGGCGGGAGGGTGGATGAGCAGTTCTTC.